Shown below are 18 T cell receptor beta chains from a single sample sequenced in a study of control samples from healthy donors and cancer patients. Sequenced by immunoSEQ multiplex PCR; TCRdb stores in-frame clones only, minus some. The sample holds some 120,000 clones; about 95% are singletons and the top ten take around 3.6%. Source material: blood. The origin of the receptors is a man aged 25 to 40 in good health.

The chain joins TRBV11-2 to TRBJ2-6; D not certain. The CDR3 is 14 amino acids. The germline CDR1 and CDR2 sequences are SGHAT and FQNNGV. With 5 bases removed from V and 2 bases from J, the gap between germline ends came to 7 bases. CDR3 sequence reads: CASSLVTGANVLTF. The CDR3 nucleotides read TGTGCCAGCAGCCTGGTTACTGGGGCCAACGTCCTGACTTTC. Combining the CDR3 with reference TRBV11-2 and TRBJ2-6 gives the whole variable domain EAGVAQSPRYKIIEKRQSVAFWCNPISGHATLYWYQQILGQGPKLLIQFQNNGVVDDSQLPKDRFSAERLKGVDSTLKIQPAKLEDSAVYLCASSLVTGANVLTFGAGSRLTVL.

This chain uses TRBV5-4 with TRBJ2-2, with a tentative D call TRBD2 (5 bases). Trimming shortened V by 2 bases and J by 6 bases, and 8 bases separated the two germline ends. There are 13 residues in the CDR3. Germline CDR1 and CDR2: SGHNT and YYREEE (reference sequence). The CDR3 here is CASSLGSAGELFF. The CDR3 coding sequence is TGTGCCAGCAGCTTAGGGAGCGCCGGGGAGCTGTTTTTT.

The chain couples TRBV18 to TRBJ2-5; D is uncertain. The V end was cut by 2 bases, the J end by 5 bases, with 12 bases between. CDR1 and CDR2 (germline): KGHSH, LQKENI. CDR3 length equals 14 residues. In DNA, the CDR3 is TGTGCCAGCTCACCAACTCGGCCGAGGGAGACCCAGTACTTC. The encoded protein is CASSPTRPRETQYF.

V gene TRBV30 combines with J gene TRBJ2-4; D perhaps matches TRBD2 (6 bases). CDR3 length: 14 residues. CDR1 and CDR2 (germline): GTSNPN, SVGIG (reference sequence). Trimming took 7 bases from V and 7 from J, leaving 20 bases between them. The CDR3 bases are TGTGCCTTGGGACTCACCAGGTCCCCCAACATTCAGTACTTC. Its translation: CALGLTRSPNIQYF.

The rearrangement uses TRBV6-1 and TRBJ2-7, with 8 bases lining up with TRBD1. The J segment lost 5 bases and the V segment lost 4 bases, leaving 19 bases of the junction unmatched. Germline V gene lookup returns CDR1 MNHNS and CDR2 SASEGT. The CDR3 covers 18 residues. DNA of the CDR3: TGTGCCAGCAGTGCCCCTGGGCCTCTCAGGGGGCCTTTCCACGAGCAGTACTTC. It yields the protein CASSAPGPLRGPFHEQYF.

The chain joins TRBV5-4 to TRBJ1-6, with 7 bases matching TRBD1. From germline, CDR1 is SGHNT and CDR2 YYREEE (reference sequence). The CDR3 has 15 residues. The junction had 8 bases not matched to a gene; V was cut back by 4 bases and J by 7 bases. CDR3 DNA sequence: TGTGCCAGCAGCAGGGGAAAGGGGGCCAATTCACCCCTCCACTTT. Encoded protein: CASSRGKGANSPLHF. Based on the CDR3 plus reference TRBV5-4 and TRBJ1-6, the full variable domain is ETGVTQSPTHLIKTRGQQVTLRCSSQSGHNTVSWYQQALGQGPQFIFQYYREEENGRGNFPPRFSGLQFPNYSSELNVNALELDDSALYLCASSRGKGANSPLHFGNGTRLTVT.

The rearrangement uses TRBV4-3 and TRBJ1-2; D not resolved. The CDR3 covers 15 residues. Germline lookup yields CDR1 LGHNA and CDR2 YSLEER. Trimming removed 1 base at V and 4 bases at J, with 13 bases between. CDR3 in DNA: TGCGCCAGCAGCCAAGGGGTGGGGTCTAGCTATGGCTACACCTTC. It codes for CASSQGVGSSYGYTF.

The CDR3 DNA reads as TGTGCCAGCAGCGCCCCGGGACGACGGGAGCAGTACTTC. This sequence encodes CASSAPGRREQYF. The chain recombines TRBV6-2 or TRBV6-3 with TRBJ2-7, with D tentatively TRBD1 or TRBD2 (5 bases each). This CDR3 is built from 13 residues. V lost 6 bases and J 7 bases, leaving 16 bases between the germline ends. Germline-derived CDR1 and CDR2 are MNHEY and SVGEGT.

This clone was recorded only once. CDR3 residues: CASSSGHRNTEAFF. The CDR3 DNA sequence: TGCGCCAGCAGTTCGGGACACCGGAACACTGAAGCTTTCTTT. The J gene is TRBJ1-1, the V gene TRBV5-1; D perhaps matches TRBD1 (6 bases). V gave up 5 bases and J gave up 1 base, with 12 bases separating them. There are 14 residues in the CDR3. In germline, CDR1 is SGHRS, CDR2 YFSETQ.

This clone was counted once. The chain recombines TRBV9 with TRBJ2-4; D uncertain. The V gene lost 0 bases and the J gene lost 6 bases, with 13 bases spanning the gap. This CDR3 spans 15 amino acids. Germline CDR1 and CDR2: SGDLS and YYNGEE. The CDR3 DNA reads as TGTGCCAGCAGCGTAGGCTGGGGTTCGGCAAACATTCAGTACTTC. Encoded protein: CASSVGWGSANIQYF. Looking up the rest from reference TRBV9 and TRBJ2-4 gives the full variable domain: DSGVTQTPKHLITATGQRVTLRCSPRSGDLSVYWYQQSLDQGLQFLIQYYNGEERAKGNILERFSAQQFPDLHSELNLSSLELGDSALYFCASSVGWGSANIQYFGAGTRLSVL.

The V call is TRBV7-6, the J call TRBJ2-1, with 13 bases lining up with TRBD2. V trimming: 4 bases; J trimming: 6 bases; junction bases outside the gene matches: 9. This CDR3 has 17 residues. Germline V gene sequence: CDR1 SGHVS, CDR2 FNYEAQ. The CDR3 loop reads CASSSRTSGSPANEQFF. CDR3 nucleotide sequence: TGTGCCAGCAGCTCCCGGACTAGCGGGAGTCCGGCCAATGAGCAGTTCTTC. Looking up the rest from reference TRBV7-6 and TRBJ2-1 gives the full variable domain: GAGVSQSPRYKVTKRGQDVALRCDPISGHVSLYWYRQALGQGPEFLTYFNYEAQQDKSGLPNDRFSAERPEGSISTLTIQRTEQRDSAMYRCASSSRTSGSPANEQFFGPGTRLTVL.

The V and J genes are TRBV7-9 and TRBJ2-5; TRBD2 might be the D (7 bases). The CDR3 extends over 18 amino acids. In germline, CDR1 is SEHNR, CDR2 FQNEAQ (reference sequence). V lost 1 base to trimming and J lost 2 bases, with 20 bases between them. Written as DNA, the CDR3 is TGTGCCAGCAGCTTAGGGGCCCTGGCGGGGGCAAGACAAGAGACCCAGTACTTC. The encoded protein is CASSLGALAGARQETQYF.

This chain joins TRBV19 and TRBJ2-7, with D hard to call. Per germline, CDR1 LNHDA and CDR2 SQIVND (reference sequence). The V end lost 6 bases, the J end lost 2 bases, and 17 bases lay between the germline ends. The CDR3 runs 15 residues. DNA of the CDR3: TGTGCCAGTAGCCTCGGGCACCACACCACCTACGAGCAGTACTTC. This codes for CASSLGHHTTYEQYF.

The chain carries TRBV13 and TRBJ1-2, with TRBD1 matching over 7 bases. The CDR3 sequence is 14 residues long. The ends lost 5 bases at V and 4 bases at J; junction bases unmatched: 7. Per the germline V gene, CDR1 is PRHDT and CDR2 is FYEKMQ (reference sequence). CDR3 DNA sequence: TGTGCCAGCAGCCAAGAGACAGGGACCTATGGCTACACCTTC. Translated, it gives CASSQETGTYGYTF.

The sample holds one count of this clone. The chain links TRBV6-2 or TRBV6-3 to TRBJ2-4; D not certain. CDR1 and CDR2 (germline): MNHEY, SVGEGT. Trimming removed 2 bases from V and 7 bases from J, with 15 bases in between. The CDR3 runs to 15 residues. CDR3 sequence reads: CASSYLLDRRNIQYF. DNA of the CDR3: TGTGCCAGCAGTTACCTACTTGACCGCAGGAACATTCAGTACTTC.

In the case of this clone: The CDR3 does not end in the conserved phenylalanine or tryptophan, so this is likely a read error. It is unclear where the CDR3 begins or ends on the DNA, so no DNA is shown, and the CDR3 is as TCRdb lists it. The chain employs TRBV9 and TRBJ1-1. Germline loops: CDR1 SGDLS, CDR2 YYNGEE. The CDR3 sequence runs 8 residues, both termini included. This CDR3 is CASRLILI.

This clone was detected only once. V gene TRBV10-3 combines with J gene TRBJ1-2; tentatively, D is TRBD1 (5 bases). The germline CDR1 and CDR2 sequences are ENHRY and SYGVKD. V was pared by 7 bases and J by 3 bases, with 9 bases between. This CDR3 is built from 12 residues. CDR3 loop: CAIMGGDYGYTF. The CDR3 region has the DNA TGTGCCATCATGGGGGGGGACTATGGCTACACCTTC.

Written as DNA, the CDR3 is TGTGCCAGCAGTTGGACTGGGAACACTGAAGCTTTCTTT. Protein: CASSWTGNTEAFF. The chain is built from TRBV6-5 and TRBJ1-1; no clear D. V was trimmed by 4 bases and J by 1 base, leaving 7 bases between them. Looked up from germline, CDR1 is MNHEY and CDR2 is SVGAGI. The CDR3 is 13 amino acids.